These 27 T cell receptor beta chains were all obtained from the same sample, sequenced in a study of blood T cell repertoires in COVID-19. Profiling relied on immunoSEQ multiplex PCR, and the TCRdb table lists in-frame clones only, not all of them. The table records about 360,000 clones, roughly 86% of them present only once. Sequencing was done on a sample of peripheral blood. The receptor source for this set is a human donor in a cohort sampled during active COVID-19.

The chain's CDR3 is CSVLVTAGSYEQYF. CDR3 nucleotides: TGCAGCGTTCTCGTTACTGCAGGATCCTACGAGCAGTACTTC. The chain recombines TRBV29-1 with TRBJ2-7; D is uncertain. This CDR3 has 14 amino acids. The V and J ends lost 5 bases and 1 base respectively, with 15 bases between them. Germline assignment: CDR1 SQVTM and CDR2 ANQGSEA.

V and J are TRBV6-5 and TRBJ2-1; D gene uncertain. The germline V gene has CDR1 MNHEY and CDR2 SVGAGI. CDR3 length equals 14 residues. Trimming stripped 7 bases from V and 4 bases from J, with 14 bases between. CDR3 nucleotides: TGTGCCAGCACCTCCTTGGGCTCGTACAATGAGCAGTTCTTC. Translating it yields CASTSLGSYNEQFF.

This rearrangement joins TRBV19 to TRBJ1-1, with D maybe TRBD1 (6 bases). This CDR3 contains 15 residues. Trimming left V 7 bases short and J 3 bases short, with 18 bases between. Per germline, CDR1 LNHDA and CDR2 SQIVND (reference sequence). The CDR3 DNA follows: TGTGCCAGTACCGCCGGGACAACCTTTGACACTGAAGCTTTCTTT. Translated: CASTAGTTFDTEAFF.

Regarding this clone: Other DNA sequences from this sample encode an identical CDR3 as well. The chain employs TRBV27 and TRBJ1-5; 9 bases map to TRBD1. Per germline, CDR1 MNHEY and CDR2 SMNVEV (reference sequence). V gave up 8 bases and J gave up 4 bases; unmatched junction bases: 3. This CDR3 has 13 amino acids. The CDR3 spells CASRQGGNQPQHF. The CDR3 region has the DNA TGTGCCAGCCGACAGGGGGGAAATCAGCCCCAGCATTTT.

The chain recombines TRBV20-1 with TRBJ2-5; TRBD2 agrees at 7 bases. Trimming cost V 3 bases and J 5 bases; bases outside gene matches: 6. Per germline, CDR1 DFQATT and CDR2 SNEGSKA (reference sequence). This CDR3 spans 13 amino acids. The CDR3: CSASRTRGETQYF. The CDR3 DNA reads TGCAGTGCTAGTAGGACTAGGGGCGAGACCCAGTACTTC.

The V and J genes are TRBV6-1 and TRBJ1-2, with D possibly matching TRBD1 (5 bases). The CDR3 loop spans 16 amino acids. CDR1 and CDR2 from the germline V gene are MNHNS and SASEGT. V gave up 4 bases and J gave up 4 bases, with 19 bases separating them. CDR3 sequence (DNA): TGTGCCAGCAGTGCAGAGTCGTGGGGCGACGGCTATGGCTACACCTTC. It yields the protein CASSAESWGDGYGYTF.

Notes on this clone: This CDR3 is also generated by other DNA sequences in the sample. V usage is TRBV5-1 and J usage is TRBJ2-7; perhaps TRBD2 as D (5 bases). V was shortened by 1 base and J by 2 bases, with 10 bases between the two germline ends. The length of the CDR3 is 14 residues. The V gene's germline CDR1 is SGHRS and CDR2 YFSETQ. For the CDR3, the DNA is TGCGCCAGCAGCTTGAGCGGTGGAGCCTACGAGCAGTACTTC. Its protein is CASSLSGGAYEQYF.

The V gene is TRBV27, the J gene TRBJ2-3; tentative D call: TRBD1 (6 bases). The CDR3 has 15 amino acids. From germline, CDR1 is MNHEY and CDR2 SMNVEV (reference sequence). Trimming removed 6 bases from V and 2 bases from J, with 15 bases in between. Here the CDR3 DNA reads TGTGCCAGCAGAGAGACAGGCCATAACACAGATACGCAGTATTTT. This gives the protein CASRETGHNTDTQYF.

V gene TRBV10-3 combines with J gene TRBJ1-1, with D perhaps matching TRBD1 (6 bases). Germline V gene lookup returns CDR1 ENHRY and CDR2 SYGVKD. V was clipped by 3 bases and J by 1 base, with 15 bases between them. This CDR3 is built from 16 residues. The CDR3 region has the DNA TGTGCCATCAGTGATACCGGGACACCTTCGAACACTGAAGCTTTCTTT. Its translation is CAISDTGTPSNTEAFF.

The CDR3 DNA is TGCGCCAGCAGCGGTTCCCAGTTCTACAATGAGCAGTTCTTC. Encoded protein: CASSGSQFYNEQFF. J is TRBJ2-1 and V is TRBV4-1; no reliable D call. This CDR3 is built from 14 residues. V shed 5 bases and J shed 3 bases, with 11 bases lying between them. The V gene's germline CDR1 is MGHRA and CDR2 YSYEKL.

The J gene is TRBJ1-6, the V gene TRBV4-1, with 11 positions matching TRBD1. After removal of 1 base from V and 4 bases from J, the junction contained 6 bases not matched to a gene. The CDR3 length is 18 residues. Germline V lookup: CDR1 MGHRA, CDR2 YSYEKL. The CDR3 spells CASSQGIGTGGYNSPLHF. CDR3 sequence (DNA): TGCGCCAGCAGCCAAGGGATCGGGACAGGGGGGTATAATTCACCCCTCCACTTT.

J is TRBJ2-1 and V is TRBV7-8; D perhaps matches TRBD1 (6 bases). Trimming stripped 7 bases from V and 7 bases from J, with 14 bases between. From germline, CDR1 is SGHVS and CDR2 FQNEAQ. The CDR3 extends over 13 amino acids. The CDR3: CASTAYRVNEQFF. The CDR3 DNA reads TGTGCCAGCACCGCGTACAGGGTTAATGAGCAGTTCTTC.

The rearrangement uses TRBV5-1 and TRBJ2-7; D gene uncertain. Looked up from germline, CDR1 is SGHRS and CDR2 is YFSETQ. The V end was cut by 5 bases, the J end by 0 bases, with 12 bases between. This CDR3 spans 14 amino acids. DNA for the CDR3: TGCGCCAGCAGGAGAATGACAAACTCCTACGAGCAGTACTTC. This gives the protein CASRRMTNSYEQYF.

The rearrangement links TRBV5-1 to TRBJ1-1, with D maybe TRBD1 (5 bases). V lost 6 bases and J 1 base, leaving 19 bases between the germline ends. The CDR3 extends over 16 amino acids. Germline CDR1 SGHRS, CDR2 YFSETQ. CDR3 loop: CASTIYTGGANTEAFF. For the CDR3, the DNA is TGCGCCAGCACGATTTATACAGGTGGGGCGAACACTGAAGCTTTCTTT.

V and J are TRBV7-3 and TRBJ1-4; D is possibly TRBD1 (5 bases). This CDR3 spans 13 amino acids. Germline V gene sequence: CDR1 SGHTA, CDR2 FQGTGA. The V end was cut by 5 bases, the J end by 3 bases, with 7 bases between. This chain's CDR3 is CASSETANEKLFF. The CDR3 nucleotides are TGTGCCAGCAGCGAGACAGCTAATGAAAAACTGTTTTTT.

The chain combines TRBV7-9 with TRBJ1-1; perhaps TRBD1 as D (5 bases). In germline, CDR1 is SEHNR, CDR2 FQNEAQ (reference sequence). This CDR3 has 14 residues. V was shortened by 3 bases and J by 0 bases, with 8 bases between the two germline ends. In DNA, the CDR3 is TGTGCCAGCAGCTTGACAGAGGTGAACACTGAAGCTTTCTTT. Translation: CASSLTEVNTEAFF.

This chain links TRBV18 with TRBJ1-2; unclear D gene. Germline V gives CDR1 KGHSH, CDR2 LQKENI. The CDR3 is 15 residues long. V was shortened by 2 bases and J by 7 bases, with 17 bases between the two germline ends. The CDR3 reads CASSPSQRAGGGYTF. The CDR3 DNA follows: TGTGCCAGCTCACCAAGTCAGAGAGCAGGTGGTGGCTACACCTTC.

In its sample, this clone was seen a few times. Other DNA sequences within the sample encode an identical CDR3. V is TRBV5-1 and J is TRBJ2-5, with a possible D match to TRBD1 (5 bases). Between the trimmed V and J ends, which lost 1 base and 2 bases, there was a span of 9 bases. Germline V lookup: CDR1 SGHRS, CDR2 YFSETQ. The CDR3 is 14 amino acids. The CDR3 sequence is CASSLTGGQETQYF. The CDR3 nucleotides are TGCGCCAGCAGCTTGACAGGCGGACAAGAGACCCAGTACTTC.

This chain joins TRBV7-2 and TRBJ2-7, with TRBD1 as a possible D gene (6 bases). The CDR3 has 15 residues. CDR1 is SGHTA, CDR2 FQGNSA, per germline. V was shortened by 4 bases and J by 4 bases, with 17 bases between the two germline ends. This CDR3 is CASSYTGTREYEQYF. CDR3 nucleotides: TGTGCCAGCAGCTATACCGGGACAAGGGAGTACGAGCAGTACTTC.

This chain uses TRBV2 with TRBJ1-6, with 10 bases aligning to TRBD1. The V gene end was trimmed by 0 bases and the J gene end by 9 bases; junction bases not matched to a gene: 8. This CDR3 is 17 amino acids long. Germline V gene data show CDR1 as SNHLY and CDR2 as FYNNEI. The CDR3 region has the DNA TGTGCCAGCAGTGAAGCGGGGAACCGGGACAGGGGTTCACCCCTCCACTTT. This translates into CASSEAGNRDRGSPLHF.

This rearrangement joins TRBV30 to TRBJ2-7; tentative D call: TRBD2 (6 bases). Germline V CDR1 and CDR2: GTSNPN, SVGIG (reference sequence). The CDR3 covers 13 residues. The V end was cut by 1 base, the J end by 0 bases, with 7 bases between. CDR3 bases: TGTGCCTGGAGTGACGGGAGCTCCTACGAGCAGTACTTC. The encoded protein is CAWSDGSSYEQYF.

The rearrangement joins TRBV15 to TRBJ2-3; 12 bases are shared with TRBD2. In germline, CDR1 is LNHNV, CDR2 YYDKDF (reference sequence). Germline trimming cut 2 bases from V and 2 bases from J; bases unmatched to any gene: 17. The CDR3 has 21 amino acids. CDR3 coding DNA: TGTGCCACCAGCAGACCATGGGCTGAATCTAGCGGGAGGGGGATCACAGATACGCAGTATTTT. As protein: CATSRPWAESSGRGITDTQYF.

The rearrangement uses TRBV6-4 and TRBJ1-1; 8 nucleotides agree with TRBD1. Trimming cost V 6 bases and J 1 base; bases outside gene matches: 7. Germline lookup yields CDR1 MRHNA and CDR2 SNTAGT. The CDR3 sequence is 15 residues long. DNA for the CDR3: TGTGCCAGCAGACGGACAGGGTATTCGAACACTGAAGCTTTCTTT. This sequence encodes CASRRTGYSNTEAFF.

This chain links TRBV5-1 with TRBJ2-5, with 7 bases aligning to TRBD1. J was trimmed by 0 bases and V by 1 base; bases with no gene match: 12. The CDR3 runs 18 residues. Germline V gives CDR1 SGHRS, CDR2 YFSETQ. CDR3 region: CASSLTRGQGVHQETQYF. CDR3 sequence (DNA): TGCGCCAGCAGCTTGACAAGGGGGCAAGGGGTGCACCAAGAGACCCAGTACTTC.

V gene TRBV28 combines with J gene TRBJ2-4, with TRBD1 matching over 8 bases. V was clipped by 1 base and J by 6 bases; unmatched bases: 2. CDR1 is MDHEN and CDR2 is SYDVKM in the germline V gene. The CDR3 is made up of 14 amino acids. The CDR3 region is CASSLSGGLNIQYF. The DNA for the CDR3 is TGTGCCAGCAGTTTATCAGGGGGCTTAAACATTCAGTACTTC.

The gene calls are TRBV2 and TRBJ2-5, with 11 bases fitting TRBD2. Trimming removed 5 bases from V and 5 bases from J; junction bases left unmatched: 4. The CDR3 contains 14 residues. Germline CDR1 is SNHLY and CDR2 is FYNNEI. The CDR3 nucleotides are TGTGCCAGCAGTATGGCTAGCGGGAGGGAGACCCAGTACTTC. Protein: CASSMASGRETQYF.

This rearrangement joins TRBV21-1 to TRBJ1-4; the DNA was not compared with TRBD1, the D call given in the table. TRBV21-1 is noted as a pseudogene. The CDR3 contains 17 residues. The CDR3 sequence is CASSQGRRPILNEKLFF. The CDR3 coding sequence is TGTGCCAGCAGCCAGGGGCGGCGACCAATCCTTAATGAAAAACTGTTTTTT.